The rows below give T cell receptor beta chains drawn from one sample of a study of cytomegalovirus exposure and HLA in healthy donors. Data came from immunoSEQ multiplex PCR; TCRdb stores just in-frame clones and leaves some out. The repertoire holds around 69,000 clones, with approximately 96% as singletons. The source material was PBMCs. These receptors were taken from a woman aged 18 to 35 in good health and CMV-seropositive. The CDR3 runs from the conserved cysteine through the conserved F or W. Each record gives: J gene, V gene, CDR3 protein.

>TRBJ2-2|TRBV28
CASRGRQGVGELFF
>TRBJ2-1|TRBV5-1
CASSSGLGTSGGSNEQFF
>TRBJ2-7|TRBV7-9
CASSFGGIKYEQYF
>TRBJ2-5|TRBV21-1
CASSARLAGGQETQYF
>TRBJ2-7|TRBV6-4
CASSENSGSSYEQYF
>TRBJ2-1|TRBV9
CASSGGGAGGRYNEQFF
>TRBJ2-3|TRBV28
CASTTTSTDTQYF
>TRBJ2-7|TRBV18
CASSLTITRGNQYEQYF
>TRBJ2-3|TRBV4-3
CASSQDGAGGPVDTQYF
>TRBJ1-5|TRBV2
CASKEGLNQPQHF
>TRBJ1-2|TRBV4-2
CASSQEATGGFIYGYTF
>TRBJ2-3|TRBV7-3
CASSPGLAGTSTDTQYF
>TRBJ2-7|TRBV4-2
CASSQESFWATHTYEQYF
>TRBJ2-1|TRBV27
CASSGLAGPNEQFF
>TRBJ1-5|TRBV10-3
CAISDPRGGSNQPQHF
>TRBJ2-3|TRBV7-8
CASSLGSASGALDTQYF
>TRBJ2-3|TRBV28
CASSFPPGQTTDTQYF
>TRBJ2-5|TRBV7-7
CASSLGVVETQYF
>TRBJ1-2|TRBV20-1
CSAGQGKGYTF
>TRBJ2-7|TRBV27
CVAGLFGGYEQYF
>TRBJ1-1|TRBV4-3
CASSQVGPGPPEAFF
>TRBJ2-7|TRBV27
CASSPLWVGRAHEQYF
>TRBJ2-3|TRBV7-6
CASSLNGRGTDTQYF
>TRBJ2-1|TRBV9
CASSVDSYEQFF
>TRBJ2-7|TRBV6-5
CASSPPTATYEQYF
>TRBJ1-2|TRBV9
CASSVDGTGIGYTF
>TRBJ2-5|TRBV7-9
CASSPRTVQETQYF
>TRBJ2-1|TRBV28
CASETSGIHNEQFF
>TRBJ2-1|TRBV5-6
CASSLMTSGRRGNEQFF
>TRBJ1-2|TRBV7-9
CASSPTGGAGGYTF
>TRBJ2-6|TRBV5-5
CASSLPGGGANVLTF
>TRBJ2-1|TRBV4-2
CASSQVTGGRAYNEQFF
>TRBJ2-2|TRBV10-2
CASAGTGAVGELFF
>TRBJ2-1|TRBV6-6
CASSQTYNEQFF
>TRBJ1-4|TRBV5-4
CASSRGTFTTNEKLFF